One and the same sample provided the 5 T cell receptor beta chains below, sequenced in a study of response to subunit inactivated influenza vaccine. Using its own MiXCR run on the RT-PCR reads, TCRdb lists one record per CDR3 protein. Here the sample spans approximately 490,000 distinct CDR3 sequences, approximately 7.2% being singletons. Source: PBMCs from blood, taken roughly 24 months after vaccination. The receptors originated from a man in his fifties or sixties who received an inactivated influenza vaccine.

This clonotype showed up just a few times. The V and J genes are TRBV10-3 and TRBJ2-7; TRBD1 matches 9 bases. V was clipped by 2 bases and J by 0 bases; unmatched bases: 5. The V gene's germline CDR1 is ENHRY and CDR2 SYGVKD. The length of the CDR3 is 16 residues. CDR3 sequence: CAISEGQGMGSYEQYF. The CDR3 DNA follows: TGTGCCATCAGTGAGGGACAGGGGATGGGCTCCTACGAGCAGTACTTC.

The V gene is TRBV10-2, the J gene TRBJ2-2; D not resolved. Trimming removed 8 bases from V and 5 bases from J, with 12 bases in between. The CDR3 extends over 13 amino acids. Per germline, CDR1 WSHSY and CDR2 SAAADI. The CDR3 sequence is CASSRLGTGELFF. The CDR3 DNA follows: TGCGCCAGCTCACGATTGGGAACCGGGGAGCTGTTTTTT.

The CDR3 sequence is CASSYVEANEQFF. DNA for the CDR3: TGTGCCAGCAGTTACGTCGAGGCAAATGAGCAGTTCTTC. The chain uses TRBV6-2 or TRBV6-3 and TRBJ2-1; D ambiguous. Germline-derived CDR1 and CDR2 are MNHEY and SVGEGT. Trimming cost V 2 bases and J 7 bases, with 9 bases left between them. This CDR3 has 13 residues.

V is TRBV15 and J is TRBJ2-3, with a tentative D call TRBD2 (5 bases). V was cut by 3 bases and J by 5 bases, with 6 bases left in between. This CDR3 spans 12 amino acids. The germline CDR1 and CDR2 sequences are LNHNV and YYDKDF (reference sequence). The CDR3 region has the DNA TGTGCCACCAGCAGGGGAGAAGATACGCAGTATTTT. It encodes CATSRGEDTQYF.

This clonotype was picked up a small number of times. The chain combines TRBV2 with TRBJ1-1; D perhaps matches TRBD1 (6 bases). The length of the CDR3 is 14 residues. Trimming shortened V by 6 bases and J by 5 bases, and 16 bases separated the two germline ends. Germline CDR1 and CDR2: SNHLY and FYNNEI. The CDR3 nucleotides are TGTGCCAGCAGGTACAGGGACGAATGGACTGAAGCTTTCTTT. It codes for CASRYRDEWTEAFF. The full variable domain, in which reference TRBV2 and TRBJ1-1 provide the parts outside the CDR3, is EPEVTQTPSHQVTQMGQEVILRCVPISNHLYFYWYRQILGQKVEFLVSFYNNEISEKSEIFDDQFSVERPDGSNFTLKIRSTKLEDSAMYFCASRYRDEWTEAFFGQGTRLTVV.